These 8 T cell receptor beta chains came from one sample sequenced in a study of glioma-infiltrating T cells after dendritic cell vaccination (dated by TCRdb to about 2016). Library creation used the immunoSEQ multiplex PCR assay. TCRdb carries this immuneACCESS record with in-frame sequences only. Its versions omit some clonotypes, under half of them owing to an unresolved V gene in the studies checked, with the rest unexplained. The sample has some 70,000 clones on record, 75% to 90% of them singletons. Less than 9.5% of the sample lies in the top ten. Sequenced here: blood, sampled before dendritic cell vaccination. The receptor set was obtained from a human donor with glioblastoma.

The CDR3 sequence: CASSRGGGYGANVLTF. The CDR3 DNA is TGTGCCAGCAGCCGTGGGGGGGGGTATGGGGCCAACGTCCTGACTTTC. The V gene is TRBV5-4, the J gene TRBJ2-6; 7 bases align to TRBD2. The CDR3 consists of 16 residues. Germline assignment: CDR1 SGHNT and CDR2 YYREEE (reference sequence). J was trimmed by 3 bases and V by 4 bases; bases with no gene match: 7.

The chain joins TRBV27 to TRBJ1-1; 9 nucleotides match TRBD1. Germline-derived CDR1 and CDR2 are MNHEY and SMNVEV (reference sequence). This CDR3 contains 15 residues. Trimming took 4 bases from V and 0 from J; bases not matched to a gene: 3. The CDR3 region has the DNA TGTGCCAGCAGTTATACAGGGGGCCTGAACACTGAAGCTTTCTTT. Translated: CASSYTGGLNTEAFF.

The V call is TRBV7-9, the J call TRBJ1-1; D remains unclear. CDR3 length: 13 amino acids. The germline V gene encodes CDR1 SEHNR and CDR2 FQNEAQ (reference sequence). V lost 2 bases and J lost 6, with 10 bases in between. This chain's CDR3 is CASSLKDNSEAFF. The CDR3, as DNA: TGTGCCAGCAGCTTAAAAGACAATTCTGAAGCTTTCTTT.

This clone was seen a few times. The chain joins TRBV5-5 to TRBJ1-2; D is undetermined. The germline V gene encodes CDR1 SGHKS and CDR2 YYEKEE (reference sequence). The CDR3 is 13 residues long. Trimming took off 4 bases at V and 5 bases at J, with 12 bases between the two ends. CDR3 sequence: CASSPGSTYGYTF. The DNA of the CDR3 is TGTGCCAGCAGCCCGGGGTCGACATATGGCTACACCTTC.

The chain carries TRBV15 and TRBJ1-3; maybe TRBD1 (5 bases). CDR1 is LNHNV and CDR2 is YYDKDF in the germline V gene (reference sequence). V shed 1 base and J shed 0 bases, with 13 bases lying between them. The CDR3 is 17 residues long. The CDR3 sequence: CATSRGGRANSGNTIYF. CDR3 coding DNA: TGTGCCACCAGCAGAGGGGGCAGGGCCAACTCTGGAAACACCATATATTTT.

This clone was observed a handful of times. CDR3 DNA: TGTGCTAGTGGTTCGGCACTGACAGGGGAGTTCGATCAGCCCCAGCATTTT. The encoded protein is CASGSALTGEFDQPQHF. The V and J genes are TRBV12-5 and TRBJ1-5, with 8 nucleotides matching TRBD1. From germline, CDR1 is LGHNT and CDR2 FRNRAP. Trimming took 4 bases from V and 5 from J; bases not matched to a gene: 13. The CDR3 contains 17 residues.

The rearrangement links TRBV5-1 to TRBJ1-4; maybe TRBD1 (5 bases). CDR3 size: 13 residues. Germline loops: CDR1 SGHRS, CDR2 YFSETQ. The V gene lost 3 bases and the J gene lost 3 bases, with 6 bases spanning the gap. The CDR3 sequence is CASSSGPNEKLFF. CDR3 DNA: TGCGCCAGCAGCTCAGGGCCTAATGAAAAACTGTTTTTT.

This clone has just a few counts. The genes are TRBV12-5 and TRBJ2-7; D is perhaps TRBD1 (6 bases). Germline CDR1 LGHNT, CDR2 FRNRAP. Trimming removed 8 bases from V and 6 bases from J, with 11 bases in between. The CDR3 consists of 11 residues. The CDR3 spells CASRSRGEQYF. The DNA of the CDR3 is TGTGCTAGTCGAAGCAGGGGCGAGCAGTACTTC.